A single T cell receptor (beta chain) is shown here with its context. Its antigen is not identified. TCRdb's copy holds only in-frame clones and misses some; the assay was immunoSEQ multiplex PCR. This table holds around 76,000 clones, around 86% found once. This specimen comes from a study of OX40 agonist ivuxolimab in advanced cancers. About the research overall: Patients with prior anti-PD-1, anti-PD-L1 or anti-CTLA-4 therapy were eligible; roughly 40% had some.

V was pared by 0 bases and J by 5 bases, with 10 bases between. Germline V gene data show CDR1 as LGHNA and CDR2 as YNFKEQ. CDR3 length: 15 residues. A history of autoimmune disease or systemic immunosuppression excluded patients. Study results and caveats: Normalized expansion of T-cell clones was also low for some nonresponders.

This TCR was recovered from an adult with an advanced solid tumor such as melanoma, head and neck, liver or kidney cancer. The gene calls are TRBV4-2 and TRBJ1-4; D uncertain. Here the sequenced sample was CD4+ or CD8+ T cells sorted from blood, taken in a trial of the OX40 agonist ivuxolimab. The CDR3 DNA is TGTGCCAGCAGCCAAGAGGGAGGGATAAATGAAAAACTGTTTTTT. It translates to CASSQEGGINEKLFF.